This is a list of T cell receptor beta chains from one sample in a study of T cell repertoires in cytomegalovirus infection. TCRdb reanalysed the reads using MiXCR and keeps one entry per CDR3 protein. The sample has around 800,000 distinct CDR3 sequences, approximately 29% seen once; the top ten hold around 11%. Their antigen targets remain unknown. Sequenced here: cultured CD8+ T cells from PBMCs, sampled from culture after CMV antigen stimulation. Receptor source: a human donor in good health (CMV status not recorded). Some clones in this sample may be carry-over from other donors' samples. CDR3s include the opening cysteine and the closing phenylalanine or tryptophan. A D gene is named only where the DNA matches it firmly. Clone size appears in some rows only: once, few, many, or a class for an expanded clone.

d_call: .
clone_size: few
v_call: TRBV15
j_call: TRBJ1-1
cdr3_nt: TGTGCCACCAGCAGAGATCGGGACCAGAACACTGAAGCTTTCTTT
cdr3_aa: CATSRDRDQNTEAFF

d_call: .
clone_size: .
v_call: TRBV14
j_call: TRBJ1-2
cdr3_nt: TGTGCCAGCAGCCAAGACAGGAGGGGGTACTATGGCTACACCTTC
cdr3_aa: CASSQDRRGYYGYTF

d_call: TRBD1
clone_size: .
v_call: TRBV7-9
j_call: TRBJ2-7
cdr3_nt: TGTGCCAGCAGCGACAGGGGTGGGGAGCAGTACTTC
cdr3_aa: CASSDRGGEQYF

d_call: .
clone_size: .
v_call: TRBV10-3
j_call: TRBJ2-3
cdr3_nt: TGTGCCATCAGTGAGTCGGGGGGGCGTACCGATACGCAGTATTTT
cdr3_aa: CAISESGGRTDTQYF

d_call: .
clone_size: few
v_call: TRBV19
j_call: TRBJ1-1
cdr3_nt: TGTGCCAGTAGTATAGTACGGCCATCTAACACTGAAGCTTTCTTT
cdr3_aa: CASSIVRPSNTEAFF

d_call: .
clone_size: .
v_call: TRBV27
j_call: TRBJ2-1
cdr3_nt: TGTGCCAGCAGTCCCCAGGGACTCCCTGAGCAGTTCTTC
cdr3_aa: CASSPQGLPEQFF

d_call: TRBD2
clone_size: .
v_call: TRBV7-2
j_call: TRBJ2-3
cdr3_nt: TGTGCCAGCAGTCTAGAGGGTAGCGGGGGGGGAAGAGATACGCAGTATTTT
cdr3_aa: CASSLEGSGGGRDTQYF

d_call: .
clone_size: once
v_call: TRBV18
j_call: TRBJ2-1
cdr3_nt: TGTGCCAGCTCACTTGAATTACAGGGAAACTACAATGAGCAGTTCTTC
cdr3_aa: CASSLELQGNYNEQFF

d_call: .
clone_size: .
v_call: TRBV20-1
j_call: TRBJ1-4
cdr3_nt: TGCAGTGCTAGAGGTGGGACATGGGGATGGAATGAAAAACTGTTTTTT
cdr3_aa: CSARGGTWGWNEKLFF

d_call: TRBD2
clone_size: .
v_call: TRBV5-1
j_call: TRBJ2-1
cdr3_nt: TGCGCCAGCAGCTTGGGAACTAGCGGGGGGTCCTTCAATGAGCAGTTCTTC
cdr3_aa: CASSLGTSGGSFNEQFF

d_call: TRBD2
clone_size: .
v_call: TRBV5-5
j_call: TRBJ2-2
cdr3_nt: TGTGCCAGCAGCATCCTAGGACTAGCGGGGGGGCCGAACACCGGGGAGCTGTTTTTT
cdr3_aa: CASSILGLAGGPNTGELFF

d_call: .
clone_size: .
v_call: TRBV9
j_call: TRBJ2-3
cdr3_nt: TGTGCCAGCAGCGTAGACGGGGAGGCGGGTACAGATACGCAGTATTTT
cdr3_aa: CASSVDGEAGTDTQYF

d_call: .
clone_size: .
v_call: TRBV20-1
j_call: TRBJ1-2
cdr3_nt: TGCAGTGCTAGAGACAGGGGAGTAAGCTATGGCTACACCTTC
cdr3_aa: CSARDRGVSYGYTF

d_call: .
clone_size: many
v_call: TRBV7-6
j_call: TRBJ2-3
cdr3_nt: TGTGCCAGCAGCCCGGGACGGCCGGTGGTAGATACGCAGTATTTT
cdr3_aa: CASSPGRPVVDTQYF

d_call: .
clone_size: many
v_call: TRBV7-6
j_call: TRBJ2-7
cdr3_nt: TGTGCCAGCAGCCCGTTGGACAGGACTAACTCCTACGAGCAGTACTTC
cdr3_aa: CASSPLDRTNSYEQYF

d_call: .
clone_size: .
v_call: TRBV29-1
j_call: TRBJ1-1
cdr3_nt: TGCAGCGTACTAGGACCTCACACTGAAGCTTTCTTT
cdr3_aa: CSVLGPHTEAFF

d_call: TRBD1
clone_size: .
v_call: TRBV29-1
j_call: TRBJ2-5
cdr3_nt: TGCAGCGTTGAAGGACAGGGGGCAGGGGAGACCCAGTACTTC
cdr3_aa: CSVEGQGAGETQYF

d_call: TRBD1
clone_size: few
v_call: TRBV27
j_call: TRBJ1-6
cdr3_nt: TGTGCCAGCAGGACCGGGACAGGCCAATCACCCCTCCACTTT
cdr3_aa: CASRTGTGQSPLHF

d_call: .
clone_size: .
v_call: TRBV4-3
j_call: TRBJ1-1
cdr3_nt: TGCGCCAGCAGCCAAGATCCGGGCAGGGACACTGAAGCTTTCTTT
cdr3_aa: CASSQDPGRDTEAFF

d_call: TRBD2
clone_size: many
v_call: TRBV7-6
j_call: TRBJ2-5
cdr3_nt: TGTGCCAGCAGCTTAGGAGCGCGGGGGGGTCAAGAGACCCAGTACTTC
cdr3_aa: CASSLGARGGQETQYF

d_call: .
clone_size: .
v_call: TRBV20-1
j_call: TRBJ2-5
cdr3_nt: TGCAGTGCTAGAGACCGAGGGGGGTTCGGTAAAGAGACCCAGTACTTC
cdr3_aa: CSARDRGGFGKETQYF

d_call: .
clone_size: .
v_call: TRBV6-5
j_call: TRBJ1-5
cdr3_nt: TGTGCCAGCAGCAGGACACAGGGCAATCAGTCCCAGCATTTT
cdr3_aa: CASSRTQGNQSQHF

d_call: TRBD1
clone_size: .
v_call: TRBV4-1
j_call: TRBJ2-2
cdr3_nt: TGCGCCAGCAGCCAAGATTCTACAGGGGCCGGGGAGCTGTTTTTT
cdr3_aa: CASSQDSTGAGELFF

d_call: .
clone_size: .
v_call: TRBV27
j_call: TRBJ2-3
cdr3_nt: TGTGCCAGCAGTTATAGGGCCCGCCTCACAGATACGCAGTATTTT
cdr3_aa: CASSYRARLTDTQYF

d_call: TRBD1
clone_size: few
v_call: TRBV29-1
j_call: TRBJ2-3
cdr3_nt: TGCAGCGTCAGACAGGGGGAAAATCCAGATACGCAGTATTTT
cdr3_aa: CSVRQGENPDTQYF

d_call: .
clone_size: .
v_call: TRBV29-1
j_call: TRBJ2-6
cdr3_nt: TGCAGCGTTGTACCCCTCGACAGGGAGGCAGGGGCCAACGTCCTGACTTTC
cdr3_aa: CSVVPLDREAGANVLTF

d_call: .
clone_size: once
v_call: TRBV10-3
j_call: TRBJ2-3
cdr3_nt: TGTGCCATCAGGGACAGCATAGATACGCAGTATTTT
cdr3_aa: CAIRDSIDTQYF

d_call: TRBD2
clone_size: few
v_call: TRBV10-1
j_call: TRBJ2-5
cdr3_nt: TGCGCCAGCAGTGCGGGTCTAGCGGGGTCCGCTGGGGAGACCCAGTACTTC
cdr3_aa: CASSAGLAGSAGETQYF

d_call: TRBD2
clone_size: many
v_call: TRBV7-8
j_call: TRBJ2-3
cdr3_nt: TGTGCCAGCAGCCCCGGGACTAGCGACACAGATACGCAGTATTTT
cdr3_aa: CASSPGTSDTDTQYF

d_call: TRBD1
clone_size: .
v_call: TRBV19
j_call: TRBJ1-5
cdr3_nt: TGTGCCAGCAGAACAGGGGTTGGCCAGCCCCAGCATTTT
cdr3_aa: CASRTGVGQPQHF

d_call: .
clone_size: .
v_call: TRBV12-3/TRBV12-4
j_call: TRBJ2-1
cdr3_nt: TGTGCCAGCACCCCCCGCTTCAACAATGAGCAGTTCTTC
cdr3_aa: CASTPRFNNEQFF

d_call: .
clone_size: few
v_call: TRBV6-5
j_call: TRBJ2-1
cdr3_nt: TGTGCCACCGCAGGGGCTCGAAATGAGCAGTTCTTC
cdr3_aa: CATAGARNEQFF

d_call: .
clone_size: .
v_call: TRBV7-9
j_call: TRBJ2-1
cdr3_nt: TGTGCCAGCAGAGCCGGCGGGGGCGGATACAATGAGCAGTTCTTC
cdr3_aa: CASRAGGGGYNEQFF